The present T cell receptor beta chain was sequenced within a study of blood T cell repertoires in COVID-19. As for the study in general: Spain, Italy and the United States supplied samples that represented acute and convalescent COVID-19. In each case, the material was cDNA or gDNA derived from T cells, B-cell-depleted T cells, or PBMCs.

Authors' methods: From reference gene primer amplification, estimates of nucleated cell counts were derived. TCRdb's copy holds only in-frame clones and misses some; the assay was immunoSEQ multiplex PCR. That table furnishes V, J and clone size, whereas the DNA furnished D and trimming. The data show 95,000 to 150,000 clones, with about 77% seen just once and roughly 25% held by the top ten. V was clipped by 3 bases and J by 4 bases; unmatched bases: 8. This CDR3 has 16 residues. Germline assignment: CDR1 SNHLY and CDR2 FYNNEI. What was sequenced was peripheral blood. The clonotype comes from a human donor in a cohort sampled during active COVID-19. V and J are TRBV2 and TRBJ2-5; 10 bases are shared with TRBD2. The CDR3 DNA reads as TGTGCCAGCAGTGAGGAAGCGGGGGGGCTGGGAGAGACCCAGTACTTC. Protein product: CASSEEAGGLGETQYF.